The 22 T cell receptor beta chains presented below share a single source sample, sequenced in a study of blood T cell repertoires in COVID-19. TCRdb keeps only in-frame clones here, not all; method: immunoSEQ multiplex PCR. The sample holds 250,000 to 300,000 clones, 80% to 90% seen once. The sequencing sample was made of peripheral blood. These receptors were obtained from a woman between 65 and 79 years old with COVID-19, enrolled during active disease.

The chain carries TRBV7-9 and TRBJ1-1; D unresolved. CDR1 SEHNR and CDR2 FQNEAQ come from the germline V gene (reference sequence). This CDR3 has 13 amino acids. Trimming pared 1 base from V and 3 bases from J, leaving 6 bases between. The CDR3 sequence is CASSLVSDTEAFF. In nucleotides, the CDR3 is TGTGCCAGCAGCTTAGTCAGTGACACTGAAGCTTTCTTT.

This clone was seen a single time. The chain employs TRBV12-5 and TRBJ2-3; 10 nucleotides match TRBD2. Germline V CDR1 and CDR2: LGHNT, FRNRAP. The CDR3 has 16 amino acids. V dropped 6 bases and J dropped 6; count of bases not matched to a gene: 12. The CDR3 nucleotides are TGTGCTAGTGGACCAGCACCCGGGACTAGCGTGGATACGCAGTATTTT. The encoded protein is CASGPAPGTSVDTQYF. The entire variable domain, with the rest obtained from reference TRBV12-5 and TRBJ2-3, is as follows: DARVTQTPRHKVTEMGQEVTMRCQPILGHNTVFWYRQTMMQGLELLAYFRNRAPLDDSGMPKDRFSAEMPDATLATLKIQPSEPRDSAVYFCASGPAPGTSVDTQYFGPGTRLTVL.

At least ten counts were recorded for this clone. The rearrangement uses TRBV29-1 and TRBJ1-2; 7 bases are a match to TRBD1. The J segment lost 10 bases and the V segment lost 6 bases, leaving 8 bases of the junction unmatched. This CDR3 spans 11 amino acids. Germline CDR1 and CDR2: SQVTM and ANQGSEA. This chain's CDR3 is CSVLKTGNYTF. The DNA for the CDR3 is TGCAGCGTACTCAAGACAGGGAACTACACCTTC. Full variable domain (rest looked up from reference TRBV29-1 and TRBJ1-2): SAVISQKPSRDICQRGTSLTIQCQVDSQVTMMFWYRQQPGQSLTLIATANQGSEATYESGFVIDKFPISRPNLTFSTLTVSNMSPEDSSIYLCSVLKTGNYTFGSGTRLTVV.

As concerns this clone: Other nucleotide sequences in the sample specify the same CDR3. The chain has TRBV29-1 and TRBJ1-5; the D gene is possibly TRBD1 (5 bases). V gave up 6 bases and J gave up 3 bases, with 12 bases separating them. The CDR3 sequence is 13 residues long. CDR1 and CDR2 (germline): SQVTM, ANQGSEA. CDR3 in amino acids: CSVGDSYNQPQHF. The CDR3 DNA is TGCAGCGTCGGCGACAGTTACAATCAGCCCCAGCATTTT.

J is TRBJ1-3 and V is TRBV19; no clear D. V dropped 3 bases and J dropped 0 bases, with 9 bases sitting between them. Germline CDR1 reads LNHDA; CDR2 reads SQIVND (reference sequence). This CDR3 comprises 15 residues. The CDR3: CASSIPGSSGNTIYF. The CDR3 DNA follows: TGTGCCAGTAGTATCCCCGGGAGCTCTGGAAACACCATATATTTT.

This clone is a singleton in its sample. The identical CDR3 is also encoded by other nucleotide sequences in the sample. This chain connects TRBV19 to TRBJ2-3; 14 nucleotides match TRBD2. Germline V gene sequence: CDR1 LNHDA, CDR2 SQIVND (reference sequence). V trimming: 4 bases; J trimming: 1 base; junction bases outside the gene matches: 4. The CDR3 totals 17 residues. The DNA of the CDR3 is TGTGCCAGTAGTAGACTAGCGGGAGGGTTGGGCACAGATACGCAGTATTTT. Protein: CASSRLAGGLGTDTQYF.

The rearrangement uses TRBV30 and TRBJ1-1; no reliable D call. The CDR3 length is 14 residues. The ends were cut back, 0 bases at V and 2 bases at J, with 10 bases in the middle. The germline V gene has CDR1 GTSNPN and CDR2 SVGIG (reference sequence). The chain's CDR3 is CAWSVSGINTEAFF. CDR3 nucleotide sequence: TGTGCCTGGAGTGTCTCAGGAATTAACACTGAAGCTTTCTTT.

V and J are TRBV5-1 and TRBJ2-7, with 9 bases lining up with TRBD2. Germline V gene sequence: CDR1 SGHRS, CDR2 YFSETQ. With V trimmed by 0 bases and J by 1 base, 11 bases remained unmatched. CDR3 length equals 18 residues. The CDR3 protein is CASSLEVSGRLQSYEQYF. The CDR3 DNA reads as TGCGCCAGCAGCTTGGAAGTTAGCGGGAGACTGCAATCCTACGAGCAGTACTTC. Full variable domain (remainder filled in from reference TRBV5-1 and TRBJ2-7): KAGVTQTPRYLIKTRGQQVTLSCSPISGHRSVSWYQQTPGQGLQFLFEYFSETQRNKGNFPGRFSGRQFSNSRSEMNVSTLELGDSALYLCASSLEVSGRLQSYEQYFGPGTRLTVT.

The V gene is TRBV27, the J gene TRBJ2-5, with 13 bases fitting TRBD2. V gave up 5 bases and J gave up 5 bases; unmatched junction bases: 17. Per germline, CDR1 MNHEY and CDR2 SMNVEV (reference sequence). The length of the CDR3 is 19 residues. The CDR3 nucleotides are TGTGCCAGCAGTCAGCTACCCGGGACTAGCGGGACTGTAATCGAGACCCAGTACTTC. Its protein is CASSQLPGTSGTVIETQYF.

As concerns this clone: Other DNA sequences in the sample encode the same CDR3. CDR3 bases: TGTGCCAGCAGCTTGACAGGTTCCTCTGGAAACACCATATATTTT. Its protein product is CASSLTGSSGNTIYF. The rearrangement joins TRBV7-2 to TRBJ1-3; maybe TRBD1 (6 bases). V lost 3 bases and J lost 0, with 9 bases in between. The germline V gene encodes CDR1 SGHTA and CDR2 FQGNSA. The CDR3 consists of 15 residues.

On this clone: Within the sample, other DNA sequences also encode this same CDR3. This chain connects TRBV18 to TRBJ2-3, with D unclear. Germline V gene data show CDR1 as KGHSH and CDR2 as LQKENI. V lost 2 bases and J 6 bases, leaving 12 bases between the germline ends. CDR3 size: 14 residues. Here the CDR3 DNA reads TGTGCCAGCTCACCATTAGCAAAGAGGGATACGCAGTATTTT. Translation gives CASSPLAKRDTQYF.

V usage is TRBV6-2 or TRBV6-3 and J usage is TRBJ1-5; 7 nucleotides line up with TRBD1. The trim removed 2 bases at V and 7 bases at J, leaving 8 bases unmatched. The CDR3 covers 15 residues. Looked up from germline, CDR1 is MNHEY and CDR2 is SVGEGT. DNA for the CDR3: TGTGCCAGCAGTTACCCGACAGGGAGGCCCCAGCCCCAGCATTTT. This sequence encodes CASSYPTGRPQPQHF.

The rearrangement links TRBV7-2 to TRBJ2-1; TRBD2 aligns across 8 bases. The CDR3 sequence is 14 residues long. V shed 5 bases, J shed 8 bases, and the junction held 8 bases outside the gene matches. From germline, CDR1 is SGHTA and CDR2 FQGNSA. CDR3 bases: TGTGCCAGCAGCGCGGGAGGTAGGGTCCATGAGCAGTTCTTC. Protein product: CASSAGGRVHEQFF.

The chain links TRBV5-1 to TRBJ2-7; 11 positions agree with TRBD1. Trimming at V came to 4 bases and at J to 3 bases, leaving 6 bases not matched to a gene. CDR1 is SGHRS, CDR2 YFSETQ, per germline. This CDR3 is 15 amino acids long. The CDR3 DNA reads TGCGCCAGCAGCCTTCCCGGGACAGGGGGCTACGAGCAGTACTTC. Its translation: CASSLPGTGGYEQYF.

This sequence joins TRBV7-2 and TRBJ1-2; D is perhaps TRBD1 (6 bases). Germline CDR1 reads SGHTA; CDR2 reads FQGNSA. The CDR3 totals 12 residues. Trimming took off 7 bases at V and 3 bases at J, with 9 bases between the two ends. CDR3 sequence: CASTGGDYGYTF. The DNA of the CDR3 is TGTGCCAGCACGGGGGGCGACTATGGCTACACCTTC.

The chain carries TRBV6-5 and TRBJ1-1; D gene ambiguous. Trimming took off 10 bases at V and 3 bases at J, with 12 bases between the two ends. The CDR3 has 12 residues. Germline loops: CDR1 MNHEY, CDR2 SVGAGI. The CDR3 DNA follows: TGTGCCACTACGAGGGTGGACACTGAAGCTTTCTTT. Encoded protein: CATTRVDTEAFF.

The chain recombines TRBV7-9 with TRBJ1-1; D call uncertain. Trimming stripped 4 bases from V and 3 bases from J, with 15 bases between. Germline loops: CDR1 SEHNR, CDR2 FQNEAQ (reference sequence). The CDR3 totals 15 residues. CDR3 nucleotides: TGTGCCAGCAGCTCCACACTATGGAGAGACACTGAAGCTTTCTTT. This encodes CASSSTLWRDTEAFF.

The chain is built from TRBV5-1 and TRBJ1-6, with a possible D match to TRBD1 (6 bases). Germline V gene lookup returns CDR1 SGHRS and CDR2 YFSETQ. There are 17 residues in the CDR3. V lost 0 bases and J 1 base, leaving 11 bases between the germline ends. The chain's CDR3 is CASSLVKGGSYNSPLHF. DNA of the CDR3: TGCGCCAGCAGCTTGGTAAAAGGGGGTTCCTATAATTCACCCCTCCACTTT.

The DNA of the CDR3 is TGTGCCAGCGGGCAGGGGGCAGAGACCCAGTACTTC. Translated: CASGQGAETQYF. The rearrangement links TRBV14 to TRBJ2-5, with 8 bases that match TRBD1. J gave up 4 bases and V 8 bases, and 3 bases lay outside the gene matches. The CDR3 runs to 12 residues. CDR1 is SGHDN and CDR2 is FVKESK in the germline V gene.

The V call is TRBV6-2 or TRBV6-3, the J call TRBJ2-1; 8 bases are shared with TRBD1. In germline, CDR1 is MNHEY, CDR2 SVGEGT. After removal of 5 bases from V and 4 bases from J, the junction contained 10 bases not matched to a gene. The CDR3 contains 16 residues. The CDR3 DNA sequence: TGTGCCAGCAGTATACAGACAGGGGCGTCTTACAATGAGCAGTTCTTC. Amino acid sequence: CASSIQTGASYNEQFF.

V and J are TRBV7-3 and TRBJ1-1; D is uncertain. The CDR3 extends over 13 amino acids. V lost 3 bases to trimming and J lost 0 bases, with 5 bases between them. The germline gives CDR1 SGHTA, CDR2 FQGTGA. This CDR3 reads CASSLTLNTEAFF. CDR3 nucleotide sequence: TGTGCCAGCAGCTTGACACTGAACACTGAAGCTTTCTTT. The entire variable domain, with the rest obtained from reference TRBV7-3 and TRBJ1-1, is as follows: GAGVSQTPSNKVTEKGKYVELRCDPISGHTALYWYRQSLGQGPEFLIYFQGTGAADDSGLPNDRFFAVRPEGSVSTLKIQRTERGDSAVYLCASSLTLNTEAFFGQGTRLTVV.

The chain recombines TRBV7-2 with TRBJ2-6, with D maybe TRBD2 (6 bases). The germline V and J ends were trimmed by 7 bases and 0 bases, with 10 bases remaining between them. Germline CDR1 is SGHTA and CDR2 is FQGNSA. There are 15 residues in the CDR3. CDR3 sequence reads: CASNMGGSGANVLTF. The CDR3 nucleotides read TGTGCCAGCAACATGGGGGGCTCTGGGGCCAACGTCCTGACTTTC.